These 27 T cell receptor beta chains came from one sample sequenced in a study of response to subunit inactivated influenza vaccine. Using its own MiXCR run on the RT-PCR reads, TCRdb lists one record per CDR3 protein. The sample includes just under 250,000 distinct CDR3 sequences, 12% seen only once; the top ten take over 6.5%. The source material was non-naive T cells sorted from PBMCs, sampled approximately 15 days before vaccination. The source is a man aged 45 to 65 who received an inactivated influenza vaccine.

This clonotype was seen more than once but under ten times. V usage is TRBV6-2 or TRBV6-3 and J usage is TRBJ1-1, with 7 bases matching TRBD1. V was clipped by 7 bases and J by 1 base; unmatched bases: 12. The CDR3 spans 16 residues. The germline V gene encodes CDR1 MNHEY and CDR2 SVGEGT. As DNA, the CDR3 is TGTGCCAGCAAGGCAGGGGGGGTCGAAAAGAACACTGAAGCTTTCTTT. Translation gives CASKAGGVEKNTEAFF.

This clonotype was counted ten times or more. The V and J genes are TRBV5-1 and TRBJ2-2, with D possibly matching TRBD2 (6 bases). V shed 5 bases and J shed 6 bases, with 14 bases lying between them. The V gene's germline CDR1 is SGHRS and CDR2 YFSETQ. This CDR3 region has 14 residues. DNA for the CDR3: TGCGCCAGCAGGCCGACTAGTCGTGCCGGGGAGCTGTTTTTT. It encodes CASRPTSRAGELFF.

About this clonotype itself: This may be a read error: a much more frequent sequence differs by one nucleotide. This chain joins TRBV29-1 and TRBJ2-7; D remains ambiguous. CDR1 is SQVTM and CDR2 is ANQGSEA in the germline V gene. The V and J ends lost 2 bases and 5 bases respectively, with 10 bases between them. This CDR3 is built from 12 residues. The CDR3 DNA reads TGCAGCGTTGAATTCAGCAACCACGAGCAGTACTTC. Its translation is CSVEFSNHEQYF.

The chain employs TRBV19 and TRBJ2-7, with D uncertain. The V gene lost 3 bases and the J gene lost 2 bases, with 8 bases spanning the gap. CDR3 length: 13 residues. Germline V gene lookup returns CDR1 LNHDA and CDR2 SQIVND (reference sequence). The CDR3 spells CASSISGPYEQYF. In DNA, the CDR3 is TGTGCCAGTAGTATCTCGGGCCCCTACGAGCAGTACTTC.

The chain recombines TRBV2 with TRBJ2-7, with a tentative D call TRBD1 (5 bases). The germline V and J ends were trimmed by 2 bases and 7 bases, with 12 bases remaining between them. The CDR3 extends over 13 amino acids. Germline CDR1 reads SNHLY; CDR2 reads FYNNEI. The CDR3 loop is CASSEQGLGEQYF. In DNA, the CDR3 is TGTGCCAGCAGTGAACAGGGCCTTGGGGAGCAGTACTTC.

The CDR3 nucleotides are TGTGCCAGCAGTGTTGGAGCGGGGCGCCTCTGGGGGACCCAGTACTTC. Translating gives CASSVGAGRLWGTQYF. J is TRBJ2-5 and V is TRBV2; 7 bases agree with TRBD2. Germline trimming cut 4 bases from V and 7 bases from J; bases unmatched to any gene: 15. Germline V gene lookup returns CDR1 SNHLY and CDR2 FYNNEI. The CDR3 runs 16 residues.

The J gene is TRBJ1-2, the V gene TRBV30, with TRBD1 identical over 11 bases. V shed 0 bases and J 2 bases; nucleotides not matched to a gene: 5. The germline V gene has CDR1 GTSNPN and CDR2 SVGIG (reference sequence). The CDR3 loop spans 16 amino acids. The CDR3 loop reads CAWSVRGTGGNYGYTF. The CDR3 nucleotides read TGTGCCTGGAGTGTACGGGGGACAGGGGGAAACTATGGCTACACCTTC. Looking up the rest from reference TRBV30 and TRBJ1-2 gives the full variable domain: SQTIHQWPATLVQPVGSPLSLECTVEGTSNPNLYWYRQAAGRGLQLLFYSVGIGQISSEVPQNLSASRPQDRQFILSSKKLLLSDSGFYLCAWSVRGTGGNYGYTFGSGTRLTVV.

V is TRBV5-1 and J is TRBJ2-1, with 8 bases lining up with TRBD1. The CDR3 runs 13 residues. V shed 3 bases and J 8 bases; nucleotides not matched to a gene: 4. From germline, CDR1 is SGHRS and CDR2 YFSETQ. CDR3 loop: CASSSQGADEQFF. CDR3 bases: TGCGCCAGCAGCTCCCAGGGGGCTGATGAGCAGTTCTTC.

This clonotype was counted at least ten times. The V call is TRBV5-1, the J call TRBJ2-1, with a tentative D call TRBD2 (5 bases). The CDR3 runs to 15 residues. Germline CDR1 SGHRS, CDR2 YFSETQ. Trimming stripped 0 bases from V and 7 bases from J, with 14 bases between. As DNA, the CDR3 is TGCGCCAGCAGCTTGGGGACTCCGACCGTTAATGAGCAGTTCTTC. Residues: CASSLGTPTVNEQFF.

This clonotype was counted ten times or more. The rearrangement uses TRBV5-1 and TRBJ2-3; TRBD2 matches at 10 bases. The V and J ends lost 4 bases and 3 bases, in that order; junction bases with no gene match: 11. The CDR3 totals 17 residues. In germline, CDR1 is SGHRS, CDR2 YFSETQ. The CDR3 region is CASSLALAGVKTDTQYF. Written as DNA, the CDR3 is TGCGCCAGCAGCCTGGCGCTAGCGGGGGTAAAAACAGATACGCAGTATTTT. The full variable domain, with the rest looked up from reference TRBV5-1 and TRBJ2-3, is KAGVTQTPRYLIKTRGQQVTLSCSPISGHRSVSWYQQTPGQGLQFLFEYFSETQRNKGNFPGRFSGRQFSNSRSEMNVSTLELGDSALYLCASSLALAGVKTDTQYFGPGTRLTVL.

The V gene is TRBV3-1, the J gene TRBJ1-2; maybe TRBD1 (5 bases). V was trimmed by 1 base and J by 3 bases, leaving 21 bases between them. Looked up from germline, CDR1 is LGHDT and CDR2 is YNNKEL (reference sequence). This CDR3 comprises 18 residues. The CDR3 loop reads CASSQVFRQGGLDYGYTF. CDR3 bases: TGTGCCAGCAGCCAAGTTTTTAGGCAGGGAGGGCTGGACTATGGCTACACCTTC.

The rearrangement links TRBV20-1 to TRBJ2-7, with D perhaps matching TRBD2 (5 bases). Per the germline V gene, CDR1 is DFQATT and CDR2 is SNEGSKA (reference sequence). V shed 3 bases and J shed 3 bases, with 9 bases lying between them. This CDR3 spans 12 amino acids. CDR3 protein: CSASLLVYEQYF. The CDR3 nucleotides are TGCAGTGCTAGCCTACTAGTCTACGAGCAGTACTTC.

This clonotype came up once. J is TRBJ2-1 and V is TRBV7-8; no clear D. Per germline, CDR1 SGHVS and CDR2 FQNEAQ. This CDR3 has 15 amino acids. Trimming took 0 bases from V and 5 from J, leaving 11 bases between them. The CDR3 bases are TGTGCCAGCAGCTTAGCGCGAACTACGAACAATGAGCAGTTCTTC. Its protein product is CASSLARTTNNEQFF.

This chain joins TRBV28 and TRBJ2-1; 7 nucleotides match TRBD2. This CDR3 contains 16 residues. The trim removed 2 bases at V and 6 bases at J, leaving 10 bases unmatched. Germline V lookup: CDR1 MDHEN, CDR2 SYDVKM. CDR3 nucleotides: TGTGCCAGCAGTTTAGCCGCTAGCGGACCTTTCAATGAGCAGTTCTTC. The encoded protein is CASSLAASGPFNEQFF.

The V gene is TRBV10-3, the J gene TRBJ2-7; no clear D. CDR3 length: 14 residues. Trimming shortened V by 4 bases and J by 3 bases, and 13 bases separated the two germline ends. The germline gives CDR1 ENHRY, CDR2 SYGVKD. CDR3 region: CAISGASVGYEQYF. As DNA, the CDR3 is TGTGCCATCAGTGGGGCTAGTGTAGGCTACGAGCAGTACTTC.

Many counts were recorded for this clonotype. The rearrangement uses TRBV5-1 and TRBJ1-2; the D is unclear. Germline lookup yields CDR1 SGHRS and CDR2 YFSETQ. The ends were cut back, 3 bases at V and 1 base at J, with 7 bases in the middle. The CDR3 loop spans 13 amino acids. The CDR3 region has the DNA TGCGCCAGCAGCTCAAGAGTTAACTATGGCTACACCTTC. Residues: CASSSRVNYGYTF.

This chain links TRBV4-3 with TRBJ1-6; D gene uncertain. Germline values: CDR1 LGHNA, CDR2 YSLEER. V shed 4 bases and J shed 0 bases, with 10 bases lying between them. This CDR3 has 16 amino acids. The CDR3 bases are TGCGCCAGCAGCCCGGACGGCCGCTCCTATAATTCACCCCTCCACTTT. Protein sequence: CASSPDGRSYNSPLHF.

The rearrangement joins TRBV6-1 to TRBJ2-2; the D is unclear. V lost 3 bases and J lost 0, with 11 bases in between. Germline V gene data show CDR1 as MNHNS and CDR2 as SASEGT. The CDR3 is 16 residues long. For the CDR3, the DNA is TGTGCCAGCAGTGATTATGCGGAGTCGAACACCGGGGAGCTGTTTTTT. Translation: CASSDYAESNTGELFF.

Many counts were recorded for this clonotype. The gene calls are TRBV5-1 and TRBJ2-3; no firm D call. V lost 3 bases to trimming and J lost 5 bases, with 13 bases between them. CDR1 is SGHRS and CDR2 is YFSETQ in the germline V gene. There are 14 residues in the CDR3. CDR3 in amino acids: CASSSSAARDTQYF. CDR3 in DNA: TGCGCCAGCAGCTCATCGGCGGCGAGAGATACGCAGTATTTT.

This clonotype appeared a few times. The chain combines TRBV28 with TRBJ1-1, with no clear D. There are 13 residues in the CDR3. V was shortened by 3 bases and J by 11 bases, with 16 bases between the two germline ends. CDR1 MDHEN and CDR2 SYDVKM come from the germline V gene. The CDR3 DNA sequence: TGTGCCAGCAGTTTCCCGGGAGGCTGGGAGGCTTTCTTT. The encoded protein is CASSFPGGWEAFF.

The V call is TRBV12-3 or TRBV12-4, the J call TRBJ2-7; D remains unclear. CDR3 size: 15 residues. With 1 base removed from V and 5 bases from J, the gap between germline ends came to 15 bases. CDR3 DNA sequence: TGTGCCAGCAGTTTAGGATTCGGACGGAGAGACGAGCAGTACTTC. Protein sequence: CASSLGFGRRDEQYF.

V usage is TRBV24-1 and J usage is TRBJ2-7, with D possibly TRBD1 on 6 matching bases. The CDR3 runs to 14 residues. Between the trimmed V and J ends, which lost 3 bases and 2 bases, there was a span of 10 bases. Germline assignment: CDR1 KGHDR and CDR2 SFDVKD. This CDR3 is CATSDNNRAYEQYF. Written as DNA, the CDR3 is TGTGCCACCAGTGATAATAACAGGGCCTACGAGCAGTACTTC.

This clonotype was seen a few times. This chain joins TRBV28 and TRBJ1-6; D may be TRBD1 (5 bases). The CDR3 is made up of 22 amino acids. Germline V lookup: CDR1 MDHEN, CDR2 SYDVKM. Deletions cut 3 bases from V and 0 bases from J, with 27 bases between. The chain's CDR3 is CASSFLPSSREIRSSYNSPLHF. The DNA of the CDR3 is TGTGCCAGCAGTTTCCTCCCGTCGAGCAGGGAAATTAGAAGCTCCTATAATTCACCCCTCCACTTT.

This clonotype was seen a few times. J is TRBJ2-7 and V is TRBV7-8; tentative D call: TRBD2 (5 bases). Trimming took 0 bases from V and 7 from J, leaving 10 bases between them. Germline V gene data show CDR1 as SGHVS and CDR2 as FQNEAQ. The CDR3 length is 13 residues. This CDR3 reads CASSLALRAEQYF. CDR3 sequence (DNA): TGTGCCAGCAGCTTAGCGCTGAGGGCGGAGCAGTACTTC.

This sequence joins TRBV20-1 and TRBJ1-5; possible D gene TRBD1, 5 bases. The CDR3 length is 13 residues. Germline V CDR1 and CDR2: DFQATT, SNEGSKA (reference sequence). Trimming pared 0 bases from V and 6 bases from J, leaving 9 bases between. The CDR3 region has the DNA TGCAGTGCTAGAGAGCGGGGGGGTCAGCCCCAGCATTTT. It yields the protein CSARERGGQPQHF.

The V and J genes are TRBV29-1 and TRBJ2-7; TRBD1 matches 8 bases. CDR1 and CDR2 from the germline V gene are SQVTM and ANQGSEA. This CDR3 has 12 residues. V lost 4 bases and J lost 3; bases outside the gene matches: 2. In nucleotides, the CDR3 is TGCAGCGTTGGGACAGGGTACTACGAGCAGTACTTC. It yields the protein CSVGTGYYEQYF.

The genes are TRBV20-1 and TRBJ2-1; D is undetermined. The CDR3 sequence is 16 residues long. The germline V gene has CDR1 DFQATT and CDR2 SNEGSKA (reference sequence). Trimming removed 0 bases at V and 10 bases at J, with 22 bases between. CDR3 sequence (DNA): TGCAGTGCTAGAGATAGGACCTACACGGCTTCAAACGAGCAGTTCTTC. This sequence encodes CSARDRTYTASNEQFF.